This T cell receptor (beta chain) appears in the sequencing data of a study of Ad26.COV2.S vaccination and SARS-CoV-2 variants. About the study: The donor belonged to the COV1001 Ad26.COV2.S trial arm. Study outcomes and limitations: It was vaccine recipients, not placebo recipients, who had the higher spike-specific TCR breadth. Substantial breadth was reported for post-vaccination spike-specific CD8+ and CD4+ T cells. Whether participants received vaccine or placebo, their non-spike TCR breadth was similar.

Sample treatment: around 19 received Ad26.COV2.S at low or high dose, single or two shots; about 5 received placebo; per-sample allocation not given. Sampling happened 63 days after the first vaccine or placebo injection. Notes on this clone: Its antigen is undetermined.

TCRdb keeps only in-frame clones here, not all; method: immunoSEQ multiplex PCR. The repertoire holds about 680,000 clones, roughly nine tenths seen once, with roughly 1.5% in the top ten. In germline, CDR1 is SGHAT, CDR2 FQNNGV. CDR3 size: 13 residues. After removal of 5 bases from V and 3 bases from J, the junction contained 2 bases not matched to a gene. This TCR was sampled from a person between 18 and 59 years old who received the Ad26.COV2.S COVID-19 vaccine or a placebo. The rearrangement links TRBV11-2 to TRBJ2-7; the match to TRBD1 covers 9 bases. The sample consisted of peripheral blood, taken in a trial of Ad26.COV2.S vaccine versus placebo. Here the CDR3 reads CASSVDRGYEQYF. DNA for the CDR3: TGTGCCAGCAGCGTGGACAGGGGCTACGAGCAGTACTTC.